The 24 T cell receptor beta chains in this list originate from one sample, sequenced in a study of CD8 T cells in ankylosing spondylitis. Antigens for these TCRs are unknown. TCRdb fed the 5' RACE reads into MiXCR, producing one record per CDR3 protein. The sample has under 850,000 distinct CDR3 sequences, around 19% seen once. The study, taken as a whole, reports: For ankylosing spondylitis blood, a TCR beta motif of several highly homologous variants appeared characteristic.

Sequencing input: blood, either unsorted or a sorted T cell fraction (not recorded which). The source is a male donor with ankylosing spondylitis.

This clonotype was seen a few times. The chain links TRBV6-1 to TRBJ2-2, with 8 nucleotides matching TRBD1. Per germline, CDR1 MNHNS and CDR2 SASEGT. Unmatched junction bases numbered 9, after V lost 10 bases and J lost 5 bases. The CDR3 runs 14 residues. The CDR3 sequence is CATNLRQGTGELFF. The CDR3 DNA reads as TGTGCCACCAATCTCCGACAGGGGACCGGGGAGCTGTTTTTT.

This clonotype was detected only a few times. The V gene is TRBV7-2, the J gene TRBJ2-7, with 10 bases fitting TRBD2. From germline, CDR1 is SGHTA and CDR2 FQGNSA. J gave up 7 bases and V 4 bases, and 1 base lay outside the gene matches. There are 12 residues in the CDR3. The CDR3 sequence: CASSWGLAEQYF. As DNA, the CDR3 is TGTGCCAGCAGCTGGGGACTAGCGGAGCAGTACTTC.

This clonotype was picked up a small number of times. This chain connects TRBV29-1 to TRBJ1-1; possibly TRBD1 for D (5 bases). Germline CDR1 reads SQVTM; CDR2 reads ANQGSEA. The CDR3 runs 15 residues. V lost 1 base and J 4 bases, leaving 16 bases between the germline ends. In nucleotides, the CDR3 is TGCAGCGTTGAAGGTGGAGGATGGAGGGGCACTGAAGCTTTCTTT. It translates to CSVEGGGWRGTEAFF.

The V call is TRBV6-5, the J call TRBJ1-2; tentative D call: TRBD1 (5 bases). The CDR3 covers 14 residues. V lost 4 bases to trimming and J lost 6 bases, with 15 bases between them. The germline V gene encodes CDR1 MNHEY and CDR2 SVGAGI. CDR3 coding DNA: TGTGCCAGCAGTTCCCCAGGGCTTGGGCATGGCTACACCTTC. Its protein product is CASSSPGLGHGYTF.

The V call is TRBV5-1, the J call TRBJ2-7; perhaps TRBD1 as D (7 bases). Germline V gene lookup returns CDR1 SGHRS and CDR2 YFSETQ. The CDR3 has 15 amino acids. V dropped 3 bases and J dropped 3 bases, with 16 bases sitting between them. The chain's CDR3 is CASSSTGGQIYEQYF. The CDR3 DNA sequence: TGCGCCAGCAGCTCAACCGGGGGACAGATCTACGAGCAGTACTTC.

This clonotype was recorded many times. The chain combines TRBV28 with TRBJ2-7; no clear D. Trimming removed 8 bases from V and 2 bases from J, with 4 bases in between. The CDR3 sequence is 10 residues long. Germline assignment: CDR1 MDHEN and CDR2 SYDVKM. In nucleotides, the CDR3 is TGTGCCAGCGGGGCCTACGAGCAGTACTTC. Its protein product is CASGAYEQYF.

This clonotype was seen many times. J is TRBJ2-3 and V is TRBV12-3 or TRBV12-4; 10 nucleotides match TRBD2. The J segment lost 0 bases and the V segment lost 5 bases, leaving 11 bases of the junction unmatched. The length of the CDR3 is 18 residues. CDR3 sequence reads: CASSPPSGRGVSTDTQYF. Here the CDR3 DNA reads TGTGCCAGCAGTCCCCCCAGCGGGAGGGGGGTCAGCACAGATACGCAGTATTTT.

The rearrangement links TRBV15 to TRBJ1-4; tentatively, D is TRBD1 (5 bases). The CDR3 loop spans 18 amino acids. Germline CDR1 LNHNV, CDR2 YYDKDF (reference sequence). V dropped 0 bases and J dropped 2 bases, with 16 bases sitting between them. CDR3: CATSRDSQGWGTNEKLFF. The CDR3 bases are TGTGCCACCAGCAGAGATAGTCAGGGATGGGGGACTAATGAAAAACTGTTTTTT.

This clonotype has more than one count but fewer than ten. This sequence joins TRBV12-3 or TRBV12-4 and TRBJ2-2; 8 nucleotides match TRBD2. V shed 4 bases, J shed 0 bases, and the junction held 4 bases outside the gene matches. CDR3 length: 16 residues. The CDR3 sequence is CASSSQRETNTGELFF. The CDR3 bases are TGTGCCAGCAGTTCGCAGCGGGAGACGAACACCGGGGAGCTGTTTTTT.

The chain links TRBV7-8 to TRBJ2-7, with 9 nucleotides matching TRBD2. Germline CDR1 is SGHVS and CDR2 is FQNEAQ. The CDR3 is 17 residues long. V gave up 3 bases and J gave up 0 bases; unmatched junction bases: 9. The CDR3 region has the DNA TGTGCCAGCAGCTTCAGACTAGCGGAGGGGAGCTCCTACGAGCAGTACTTC. Its translation: CASSFRLAEGSSYEQYF.

As to this clonotype: Sequence at one end of the junction differs from germline and may be a read error. This sequence joins TRBV4-2 and TRBJ2-3, with a weak D call TRBD2 (6 bases). Germline CDR1 and CDR2: LGHNA and YNFKEQ. This CDR3 region has 16 residues. The CDR3: CASSQDWPSGTDTQYF. CDR3 DNA: TGCGCCAGCAGCCAAGATTGGCCTAGCGGCACAGATACGCAGTATTTT.

In this sample, this clonotype turned up a few times. The chain has TRBV7-9 and TRBJ2-3; D unclear. This CDR3 is 14 amino acids long. CDR1 SEHNR and CDR2 FQNEAQ come from the germline V gene (reference sequence). The V and J ends lost 3 bases and 4 bases respectively, with 11 bases between them. This chain's CDR3 is CASSLGSVSDTQYF. The DNA for the CDR3 is TGTGCCAGCAGCTTGGGAAGCGTTTCAGATACGCAGTATTTT.

This clonotype was found a few times. This rearrangement joins TRBV4-1 to TRBJ1-5, with D perhaps matching TRBD1 (5 bases). The CDR3 is 12 amino acids. V was pared by 0 bases and J by 11 bases, with 8 bases between. The germline gives CDR1 MGHRA, CDR2 YSYEKL. For the CDR3, the DNA is TGCGCCAGCAGCCAAGACGGGGCGACCCAGCATTTT. Its protein product is CASSQDGATQHF.

The chain employs TRBV4-2 and TRBJ2-1, with D maybe TRBD2 (5 bases). Germline V gene sequence: CDR1 LGHNA, CDR2 YNFKEQ. This CDR3 region has 14 residues. Trimming stripped 3 bases from V and 5 bases from J, with 11 bases between. DNA of the CDR3: TGTGCCAGCAGCCAGACGGACGGGGACAATGAGCAGTTCTTC. Its protein product is CASSQTDGDNEQFF.

This chain links TRBV9 with TRBJ1-6; D call uncertain. With 0 bases removed from V and 5 bases from J, the gap between germline ends came to 6 bases. This CDR3 region has 14 residues. Germline loops: CDR1 SGDLS, CDR2 YYNGEE. CDR3 bases: TGTGCCAGCAGCGTAGTGGCAGATAATTCACCCCTCCACTTT. Translating gives CASSVVADNSPLHF.

This clonotype was seen repeatedly, ten times or more. This chain's CDR3 is CASSLWTEETQYF. The CDR3 bases are TGCGCCAGCAGCTTGTGGACAGAGGAGACCCAGTACTTC. The rearrangement joins TRBV5-1 to TRBJ2-5; a weak D match, TRBD1 (6 bases). The CDR3 loop spans 13 amino acids. The V end was cut by 1 base, the J end by 5 bases, with 9 bases between. Germline CDR1 reads SGHRS; CDR2 reads YFSETQ.

The chain couples TRBV7-2 to TRBJ1-1; no firm D call. The V gene's germline CDR1 is SGHTA and CDR2 FQGNSA. The CDR3 runs to 13 residues. V gave up 1 base and J gave up 4 bases, with 7 bases separating them. CDR3 coding DNA: TGTGCCAGCAGCTTAGGTATACTCACTGAAGCTTTCTTT. Protein sequence: CASSLGILTEAFF.

This clonotype has only a few counts. This chain links TRBV20-1 with TRBJ2-1; perhaps TRBD1 as D (5 bases). V was trimmed by 2 bases and J by 11 bases, leaving 22 bases between them. From germline, CDR1 is DFQATT and CDR2 SNEGSKA (reference sequence). The CDR3 spans 15 residues. CDR3 nucleotides: TGCAGTGCTAGACCTGACAGAGGATGGCTACCCCAGCAGTTCTTC. Its protein product is CSARPDRGWLPQQFF.

The V and J genes are TRBV15 and TRBJ2-1; D ambiguous. This CDR3 comprises 16 residues. The V gene lost 1 base and the J gene lost 7 bases, with 17 bases spanning the gap. In germline, CDR1 is LNHNV, CDR2 YYDKDF (reference sequence). CDR3 loop: CATSRVTPIGRNEQFF. CDR3 coding DNA: TGTGCCACCAGCAGAGTAACCCCCATTGGGCGAAATGAGCAGTTCTTC.

This clonotype was recorded a few times. The chain combines TRBV20-1 with TRBJ1-5, with D possibly being TRBD1 (6 bases). Trimming shortened V by 6 bases and J by 2 bases, and 11 bases separated the two germline ends. CDR3 size: 13 residues. CDR1 is DFQATT, CDR2 SNEGSKA, per germline (reference sequence). CDR3 amino acids: CSANREGNQPQHF. CDR3 in DNA: TGCAGTGCAAACAGGGAAGGCAATCAGCCCCAGCATTTT.

The chain couples TRBV7-8 to TRBJ2-1; 8 nucleotides agree with TRBD2. The CDR3 consists of 16 residues. J was trimmed by 9 bases and V by 0 bases; bases with no gene match: 10. Looked up from germline, CDR1 is SGHVS and CDR2 is FQNEAQ. The CDR3 here is CASSLASGLVMGEQFF. The CDR3 DNA follows: TGTGCCAGCAGCTTAGCCTCGGGACTAGTTATGGGTGAGCAGTTCTTC. The full variable domain, with the rest looked up from reference TRBV7-8 and TRBJ2-1, is GAGVSQSPRYKVAKRGQDVALRCDPISGHVSLFWYQQALGQGPEFLTYFQNEAQLDKSGLPSDRFFAERPEGSVSTLKIQRTQQEDSAVYLCASSLASGLVMGEQFFGPGTRLTVL.

This chain uses TRBV7-8 with TRBJ2-3; TRBD1 matches at 8 bases. This CDR3 spans 16 amino acids. After removal of 5 bases from V and 1 base from J, the junction contained 8 bases not matched to a gene. CDR1 and CDR2 (germline): SGHVS, FQNEAQ. CDR3 DNA: TGTGCCAGCAGCGCCGACAGGGGCTTGGGCACAGATACGCAGTATTTT. The encoded protein is CASSADRGLGTDTQYF.

The chain couples TRBV7-6 to TRBJ2-3, with 11 bases that match TRBD2. The CDR3 loop spans 17 amino acids. CDR1 and CDR2 (germline): SGHVS, FNYEAQ. The V gene end was trimmed by 5 bases and the J gene end by 2 bases; junction bases not matched to a gene: 9. The CDR3 bases are TGTGCCAGCAGCGCCCCCGCGACTAGCGGGACCACAGATACGCAGTATTTT. The encoded protein is CASSAPATSGTTDTQYF.

V usage is TRBV28 and J usage is TRBJ2-1; 13 nucleotides match TRBD2. The CDR3 spans 16 residues. Unmatched junction bases numbered 7, after V lost 4 bases and J lost 7 bases. Germline V CDR1 and CDR2: MDHEN, SYDVKM. The CDR3 reads CASSSQTSGRRNEQFF. CDR3 nucleotides: TGTGCCAGCAGTTCCCAGACTAGCGGGAGGCGGAATGAGCAGTTCTTC. Full variable domain (missing parts from reference TRBV28 and TRBJ2-1): DVKVTQSSRYLVKRTGEKVFLECVQDMDHENMFWYRQDPGLGLRLIYFSYDVKMKEKGDIPEGYSVSREKKERFSLILESASTNQTSMYLCASSSQTSGRRNEQFFGPGTRLTVL.